Each of the 5 T cell receptor beta chains below was sequenced from the same sample in a study of Ad26.COV2.S vaccination and SARS-CoV-2 variants. Documented treatment: around 19 received Ad26.COV2.S at low or high dose, single or two shots; about 5 received placebo; per-sample allocation not given. Day 63 after the first vaccine or placebo injection was the time point for sampling. Using immunoSEQ multiplex PCR, the repertoire was profiled, and TCRdb retains in-frame clones only, with some absent. The data show fewer than 800,000 clones, with about 90% seen just once and approximately 1.5% held by the top ten. The sequences come from peripheral blood, collected in a trial of Ad26.COV2.S vaccine versus placebo. The receptors come from a person between 18 and 60 years old who received the Ad26.COV2.S COVID-19 vaccine or a placebo.

The V gene is TRBV20-1, the J gene TRBJ2-2, with D tentatively TRBD1 or TRBD2 (5 bases each). Looked up from germline, CDR1 is DFQATT and CDR2 is SNEGSKA (reference sequence). The ends were cut back, 3 bases at V and 7 bases at J, with 6 bases in the middle. The CDR3 runs 11 residues. For the CDR3, the DNA is TGCAGTGCTAGGGGGGTCGGGGAGCTGTTTTTT. This gives the protein CSARGVGELFF.

The chain has TRBV4-1 and TRBJ1-4; D call uncertain. CDR1 is MGHRA, CDR2 YSYEKL, per germline. The CDR3 is 19 amino acids. Trimming removed 4 bases at V and 4 bases at J, with 25 bases between. CDR3 residues: CASSLSALLGNAYNEKLFF. CDR3 DNA sequence: TGCGCCAGCAGCCTATCAGCCCTCCTAGGCAACGCCTATAATGAAAAACTGTTTTTT.

J is TRBJ1-6 and V is TRBV19; 7 bases align to TRBD1. The J segment lost 9 bases and the V segment lost 6 bases, leaving 8 bases of the junction unmatched. CDR3 length: 14 amino acids. Germline assignment: CDR1 LNHDA and CDR2 SQIVND (reference sequence). The CDR3 nucleotides read TGTGCCAGTAGGGTTACAGGGGACGGTTCACCCCTCCACTTT. Translated: CASRVTGDGSPLHF.

This clone was observed a few times. The V and J genes are TRBV24-1 and TRBJ2-1; D tentatively reads TRBD1 or TRBD2 (5 bases each). The CDR3 runs to 9 residues. Germline V gene data show CDR1 as KGHDR and CDR2 as SFDVKD. V was pared by 9 bases and J by 16 bases, with 12 bases between. The CDR3 bases are TGTGCCACCTGCCCGGGGCATTTCTTC. Its protein product is CATCPGHFF.

The chain combines TRBV28 with TRBJ2-5; no firm D call. Deletions cut 6 bases from V and 5 bases from J, with 13 bases between. Germline CDR1 reads MDHEN; CDR2 reads SYDVKM. This CDR3 has 13 residues. The DNA of the CDR3 is TGTGCCAGCAGCTATGGATTGGGGGAGACCCAGTACTTC. Translation: CASSYGLGETQYF.